The 3 T cell receptor beta chains in this list originate from one sample, sequenced in a study of shared clonotypes between healthy human individuals. The assay was immunoSEQ multiplex PCR, and TCRdb's table has in-frame clones only and misses some. This table holds 1.6 million or so clones, just under 99% found once. Sequencing was done on a sample of naive CD4+ T cells sorted from blood. The subset was: CD45RA+ positively selected. All receptors come from a man between 25 and 39 years old in good health.

The CDR3 bases are TGTGCCAGCTCACCACTCTCCCTAGCGGGAGGTTATGAGACCCAGTACTTC. It specifies CASSPLSLAGGYETQYF. The chain joins TRBV18 to TRBJ2-5; 11 positions agree with TRBD2. Trimming at V came to 1 base and at J to 5 bases, leaving 9 bases not matched to a gene. Germline CDR1 reads KGHSH; CDR2 reads LQKENI. This CDR3 region has 17 residues.

The chain is built from TRBV10-3 and TRBJ2-2; a possible D gene is TRBD1 (5 bases). Trimming stripped 4 bases from V and 8 bases from J, with 11 bases between. The germline CDR1 and CDR2 sequences are ENHRY and SYGVKD. CDR3 length: 13 residues. CDR3 in DNA: TGTGCCATCAGTGCTAATAACAGGGGGGAGCTGTTTTTT. It encodes CAISANNRGELFF.

The table lists this clone with a few counts. The chain uses TRBV11-2 and TRBJ2-1, with a weak D call TRBD1 (5 bases). The CDR3 is 15 amino acids. Trimming stripped 0 bases from V and 5 bases from J, with 11 bases between. Germline CDR1 and CDR2: SGHAT and FQNNGV. This CDR3 is CASSLDGGADNEQFF. CDR3 nucleotide sequence: TGTGCCAGCAGCTTAGACGGTGGGGCAGACAATGAGCAGTTCTTC.